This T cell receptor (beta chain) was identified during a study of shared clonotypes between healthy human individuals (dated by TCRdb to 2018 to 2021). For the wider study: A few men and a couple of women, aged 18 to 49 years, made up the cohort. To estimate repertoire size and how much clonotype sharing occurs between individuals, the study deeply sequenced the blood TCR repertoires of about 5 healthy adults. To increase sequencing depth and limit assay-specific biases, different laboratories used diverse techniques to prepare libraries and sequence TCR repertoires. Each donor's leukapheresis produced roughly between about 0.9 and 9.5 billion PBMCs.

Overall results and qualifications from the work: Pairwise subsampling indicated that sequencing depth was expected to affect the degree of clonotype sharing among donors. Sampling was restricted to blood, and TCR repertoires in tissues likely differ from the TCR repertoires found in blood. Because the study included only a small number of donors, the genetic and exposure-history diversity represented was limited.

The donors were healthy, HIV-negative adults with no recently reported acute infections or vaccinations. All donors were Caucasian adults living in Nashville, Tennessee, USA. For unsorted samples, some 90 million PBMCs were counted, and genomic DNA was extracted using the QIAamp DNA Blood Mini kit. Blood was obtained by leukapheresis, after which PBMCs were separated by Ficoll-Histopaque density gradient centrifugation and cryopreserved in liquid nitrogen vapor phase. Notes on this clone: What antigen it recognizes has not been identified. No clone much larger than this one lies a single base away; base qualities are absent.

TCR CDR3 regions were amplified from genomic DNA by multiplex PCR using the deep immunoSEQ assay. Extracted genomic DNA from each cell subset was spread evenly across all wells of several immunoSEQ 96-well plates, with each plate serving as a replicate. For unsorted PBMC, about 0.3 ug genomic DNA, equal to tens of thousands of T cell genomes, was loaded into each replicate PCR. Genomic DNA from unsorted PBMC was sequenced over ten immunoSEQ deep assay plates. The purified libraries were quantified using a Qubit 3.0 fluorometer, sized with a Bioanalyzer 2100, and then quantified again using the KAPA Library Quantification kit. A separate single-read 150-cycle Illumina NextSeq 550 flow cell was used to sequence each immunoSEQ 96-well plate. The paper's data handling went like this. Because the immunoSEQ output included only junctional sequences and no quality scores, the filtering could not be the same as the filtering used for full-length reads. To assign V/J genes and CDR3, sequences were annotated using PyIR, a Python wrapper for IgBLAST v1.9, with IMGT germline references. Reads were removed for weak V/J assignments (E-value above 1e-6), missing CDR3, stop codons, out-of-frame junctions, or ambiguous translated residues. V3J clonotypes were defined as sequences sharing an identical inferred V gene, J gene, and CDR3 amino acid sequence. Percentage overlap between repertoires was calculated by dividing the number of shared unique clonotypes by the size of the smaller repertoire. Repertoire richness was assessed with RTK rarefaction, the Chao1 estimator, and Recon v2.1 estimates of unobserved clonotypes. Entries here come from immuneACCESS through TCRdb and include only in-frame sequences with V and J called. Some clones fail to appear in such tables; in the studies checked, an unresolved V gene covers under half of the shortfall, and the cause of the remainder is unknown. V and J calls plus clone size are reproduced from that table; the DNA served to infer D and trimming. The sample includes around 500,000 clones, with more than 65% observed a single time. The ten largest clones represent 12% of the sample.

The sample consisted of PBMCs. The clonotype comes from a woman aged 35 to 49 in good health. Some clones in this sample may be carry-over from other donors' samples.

This receptor has the CDR3 CASSPWESYNEQFF. In nucleotide form, the sequence is TGTGCCAGCTCACCTTGGGAATCCTACAATGAGCAGTTCTTC. The chain was built from TRBV18 and TRBJ2-1; confidence is insufficient to name the D gene. V and J are truncated by 3 bases and 1 base respectively, leaving an intervening sequence of 7 bases. CDR1 and CDR2 (KGHSH, LQKENI) derive from the germline V gene. The CDR3, from cysteine to phenylalanine, totals 14 residues. Left in the record is the CDR3 DNA by itself, 42 bases read in frame from the first base.